These T cell receptor beta chains were read from a single sample in a study of cytotoxic CD8 clonotypes in ibrutinib-treated CLL. TCRdb's copy holds only in-frame clones and misses some; the assay was immunoSEQ multiplex PCR. The data contain about 160,000 clones, roughly 77% of them singletons. Here the sequenced sample was PBMCs, taken after 12 months of ibrutinib treatment. These receptors originate from a human donor with chronic lymphocytic leukemia. CDR3s include the opening cysteine and the closing phenylalanine or tryptophan. The D gene is left open where the match is weak. Size is stated for part of the rows, as once, few or many counts, or as a class when the clone is expanded.

TRBD1	TRBJ1-4	TRBV7-2	.	CASSSFATGEVEKLFF	TGTGCCAGCAGCTCTTTCGCGACAGGGGAAGTCGAAAAACTGTTTTTT
.	TRBJ1-5	TRBV28	.	CASTLLGQYLSNQPQHF	TGTGCCAGCACCCTACTGGGGCAGTACCTTAGCAATCAGCCCCAGCATTTT
.	TRBJ1-6	TRBV5-4	.	CASSLRSQGGNSPLHF	TGTGCCAGCAGCTTGAGGTCCCAGGGAGGGAATTCACCCCTCCACTTT
.	TRBJ2-7	TRBV14	.	CASSQGLSAVKFGQYF	TGTGCCAGCAGCCAAGGGCTGTCAGCGGTAAAATTCGGGCAGTACTTC
TRBD1	TRBJ1-2	TRBV7-9	many	CASSQKTGGYGYTF	TGTGCCAGCAGCCAAAAGACAGGGGGCTATGGCTACACCTTC
TRBD2	TRBJ2-7	TRBV19	once	CASSVPGTRTYEQYF	TGTGCCAGTAGTGTCCCCGGGACTAGGACCTACGAGCAGTACTTC
.	TRBJ1-1	TRBV27	.	CASSFGEVTEAFF	TGTGCCAGCAGTTTTGGGGAGGTCACTGAAGCTTTCTTT
TRBD2	TRBJ2-2	TRBV7-2	many	CASSAVRGTGELFF	TGTGCCAGCAGCGCTGTGCGGGGGACCGGGGAGCTGTTTTTT
TRBD1	TRBJ2-1	TRBV27	.	CASSLLGQGATYNEQFF	TGTGCCAGCAGTTTATTGGGACAGGGGGCGACCTACAATGAGCAGTTCTTC
.	TRBJ1-1	TRBV6-1	.	CASSSRTEAFF	TGTGCCAGCAGTTCGAGGACTGAAGCTTTCTTT
.	TRBJ1-2	TRBV13	few	CASSLEDVAGYTF	TGTGCCAGCAGCTTAGAGGATGTGGCTGGCTACACCTTC